This entry lists 28 T cell receptor beta chains sequenced from one sample in a study of cytomegalovirus exposure and HLA in healthy donors. Researchers ran the PCR with 60 Vbeta and 13 Jbeta primers. TCRdb's copy holds only in-frame clones and misses some; the assay was immunoSEQ multiplex PCR. The data contain under 200,000 clones, about 80% of them seen just once; the ten biggest clones take up less than 2.5%. Sequencing used PBMCs. These receptors all come from a woman aged 45-60 years in good health and CMV-seronegative.

The V gene is TRBV30, the J gene TRBJ2-3; 10 bases fit TRBD1. The CDR3 contains 16 residues. Germline CDR1 and CDR2: GTSNPN and SVGIG (reference sequence). Trimming took 3 bases from V and 1 from J; bases not matched to a gene: 7. The CDR3 bases are TGTGCCTGGAGGGGGGGACAGGGGCACGGCACAGATACGCAGTATTTT. It codes for CAWRGGQGHGTDTQYF.

The V and J genes are TRBV29-1 and TRBJ2-1; D is ambiguous. CDR1 and CDR2 (germline): SQVTM, ANQGSEA. The CDR3 runs 14 residues. V lost 4 bases to trimming and J lost 0 bases, with 10 bases between them. CDR3 DNA sequence: TGCAGCGTTGGACGGCGGAGCTCCTACAATGAGCAGTTCTTC. Its protein is CSVGRRSSYNEQFF.

The chain carries TRBV6-6 and TRBJ1-2; tentative D call: TRBD1 (6 bases). Trimming took off 2 bases at V and 2 bases at J, with 15 bases between the two ends. Germline lookup yields CDR1 MNHNY and CDR2 SVGAGI (reference sequence). This CDR3 region has 16 residues. DNA for the CDR3: TGTGCCAGCAGTTACCCCGCCGCAGGGGTGAACTATGGCTACACCTTC. This encodes CASSYPAAGVNYGYTF.

The chain carries TRBV9 and TRBJ2-5, with 7 bases lining up with TRBD2. CDR3 size: 17 residues. The junction had 11 bases not matched to a gene; V was cut back by 0 bases and J by 3 bases. The germline V gene encodes CDR1 SGDLS and CDR2 YYNGEE. The CDR3 loop is CASSVDVRGTLKETQYF. The CDR3 DNA is TGTGCCAGCAGCGTAGATGTGCGGGGGACCCTTAAAGAGACCCAGTACTTC. Full variable domain (missing parts from reference TRBV9 and TRBJ2-5): DSGVTQTPKHLITATGQRVTLRCSPRSGDLSVYWYQQSLDQGLQFLIQYYNGEERAKGNILERFSAQQFPDLHSELNLSSLELGDSALYFCASSVDVRGTLKETQYFGPGTRLLVL.

The chain recombines TRBV6-6 with TRBJ2-5, with 12 nucleotides matching TRBD2. The better agreement between TRBJ2-7 and the DNA end casts doubt on the J call. The germline V gene has CDR1 MNHNY and CDR2 SVGAGI (reference sequence). The CDR3 length is 14 residues. The CDR3 sequence is CASSGTSGSYEQYF. The CDR3 DNA reads TGTGCCAGCAGCGGGACTAGCGGGTCCTACGAGCAGTACTTC.

The gene calls are TRBV4-1 and TRBJ2-2; 8 bases fit TRBD1. Looked up from germline, CDR1 is MGHRA and CDR2 is YSYEKL. The J segment lost 6 bases and the V segment lost 2 bases, leaving 8 bases of the junction unmatched. The CDR3 sequence is 16 residues long. CDR3 nucleotide sequence: TGCGCCAGCAGCCAACCAAGGACAGGGTATCCCGGGGAGCTGTTTTTT. Its translation: CASSQPRTGYPGELFF.

The V call is TRBV28, the J call TRBJ1-2; D gene uncertain. Germline V lookup: CDR1 MDHEN, CDR2 SYDVKM. This CDR3 has 13 amino acids. Between the trimmed V and J ends, which lost 8 bases and 3 bases, there was a span of 13 bases. The chain's CDR3 is CASHARRYYGYTF. The CDR3 DNA reads as TGTGCCAGCCACGCAAGGAGATACTATGGCTACACCTTC.

A note on this clone: One end of the junction varies from germline; a read error may be responsible. The chain combines TRBV7-9 with TRBJ2-1, with D perhaps TRBD2 (5 bases). This CDR3 is built from 16 residues. From germline, CDR1 is SEHNR and CDR2 FQNEAQ (reference sequence). The CDR3 here is CSSSLPIGLEYNEQFF. The DNA for the CDR3 is TGTTCCAGCAGCTTACCCATTGGACTGGAATACAATGAGCAGTTCTTC.

This chain uses TRBV2 with TRBJ2-4; D is perhaps TRBD1 (6 bases). The CDR3 runs to 15 residues. Trimming pared 3 bases from V and 6 bases from J, leaving 15 bases between. The germline gives CDR1 SNHLY, CDR2 FYNNEI. The CDR3 reads CASSDTRTALNIQYF. In nucleotides, the CDR3 is TGTGCCAGCAGTGACACCCGGACAGCGCTAAACATTCAGTACTTC.

J is TRBJ2-3 and V is TRBV19; D not certain. In germline, CDR1 is LNHDA, CDR2 SQIVND (reference sequence). CDR3 length: 16 residues. The germline V and J ends were trimmed by 1 base and 0 bases, with 11 bases remaining between them. The DNA for the CDR3 is TGTGCCAGTAGTATAGGTGGAGTCGGAAGCACAGATACGCAGTATTTT. It encodes CASSIGGVGSTDTQYF.

This clone was picked up one time. The rearrangement joins TRBV29-1 to TRBJ2-3; D is unclear. CDR3 length equals 12 residues. CDR1 and CDR2 (germline): SQVTM, ANQGSEA. V shed 4 bases and J shed 1 base, with 6 bases lying between them. The CDR3 nucleotides read TGCAGCGTTGCTACAGGCACAGATACGCAGTATTTT. Translation gives CSVATGTDTQYF.

Worth noting for this clone: The junction departs from germline at one end; a sequencing error may be responsible. Other DNA sequences in this sample translate to the same CDR3. V and J are TRBV28 and TRBJ2-2, with TRBD2 identical over 7 bases. The CDR3 extends over 15 amino acids. Germline CDR1 and CDR2: MDHEN and SYDVKM. This CDR3 reads CASSLPSGDTGELFF. The CDR3 DNA sequence: TGCGCCAGCAGTTTGCCCAGCGGGGACACCGGGGAGCTGTTTTTT.

V is TRBV7-6 and J is TRBJ2-2; 7 bases agree with TRBD1. J gave up 4 bases and V 2 bases, and 7 bases lay outside the gene matches. This CDR3 is 16 amino acids long. CDR1 SGHVS and CDR2 FNYEAQ come from the germline V gene. The CDR3 is CASSLKDRAGTGELFF. The CDR3 region has the DNA TGTGCCAGCAGCTTAAAAGACAGGGCGGGCACCGGGGAGCTGTTTTTT.

The chain links TRBV5-6 to TRBJ1-2; D may be TRBD1 (5 bases). CDR3 length: 12 amino acids. Trimming cost V 2 bases and J 5 bases, with 7 bases left between them. Germline assignment: CDR1 SGHDT and CDR2 YYEEEE. In DNA form, the CDR3 reads TGTGCCAGCAGCTTACGGGGGTATGGCTACACCTTC. Amino acid sequence: CASSLRGYGYTF.

V and J are TRBV11-2 and TRBJ2-3, with 9 bases lining up with TRBD2. Per the germline V gene, CDR1 is SGHAT and CDR2 is FQNNGV. This CDR3 has 15 amino acids. V lost 2 bases to trimming and J lost 6 bases; unmatched junction nucleotides: 6. CDR3 in amino acids: CASSLIAGAWDTQYF. CDR3 bases: TGTGCCAGCAGCTTAATAGCGGGAGCGTGGGATACGCAGTATTTT.

In this sample, this clone turned up once. The J gene is TRBJ2-7, the V gene TRBV28; 11 nucleotides agree with TRBD1. CDR1 MDHEN and CDR2 SYDVKM come from the germline V gene. Unmatched junction bases numbered 7, after V lost 0 bases and J lost 0 bases. The CDR3 totals 18 residues. The CDR3 sequence: CASSLWPGTGGVSYEQYF. The CDR3 region has the DNA TGTGCCAGCAGTTTATGGCCCGGGACAGGGGGAGTCTCCTACGAGCAGTACTTC.

V gene TRBV29-1 combines with J gene TRBJ1-1, with D possibly TRBD1 on 5 matching bases. CDR3 length equals 12 residues. V was trimmed by 4 bases and J by 1 base, leaving 7 bases between them. In germline, CDR1 is SQVTM, CDR2 ANQGSEA. The CDR3 protein is CSVVRGNTEAFF. CDR3 in DNA: TGCAGCGTTGTTAGGGGGAACACTGAAGCTTTCTTT.

This chain uses TRBV18 with TRBJ1-6; maybe TRBD1 (5 bases). There are 17 residues in the CDR3. Germline loops: CDR1 KGHSH, CDR2 LQKENI. V was shortened by 5 bases and J by 0 bases, with 14 bases between the two germline ends. This chain's CDR3 is CASSIWDSSSYNSPLHF. DNA for the CDR3: TGTGCCAGCTCAATTTGGGACTCAAGCTCCTATAATTCACCCCTCCACTTT.

This chain links TRBV6-5 with TRBJ1-1; 8 bases line up with TRBD1. The CDR3 is 15 residues long. Trimming took 4 bases from V and 1 from J; bases not matched to a gene: 5. Germline loops: CDR1 MNHEY, CDR2 SVGAGI. The CDR3 DNA sequence: TGTGCCAGCAGTTCCCCGGGACAGGCGAACACTGAAGCTTTCTTT. The encoded protein is CASSSPGQANTEAFF.

CDR3 sequence: CASGNSYEQYF. Written as DNA, the CDR3 is TGTGCTAGTGGTAACTCCTACGAGCAGTACTTC. The rearrangement joins TRBV12-5 to TRBJ2-5; D is uncertain. Near its end, the DNA agrees better with TRBJ2-7, so the J call may be wrong. Germline V CDR1 and CDR2: LGHNT, FRNRAP. The CDR3 is 11 residues long.

The rearrangement links TRBV11-2 to TRBJ2-5; D is unresolved. V was pared by 1 base and J by 4 bases, with 10 bases between. The CDR3 length is 14 residues. Germline values: CDR1 SGHAT, CDR2 FQNNGV. The DNA for the CDR3 is TGTGCCAGCAGCTTAGGCCCACCGCGAGAGACCCAGTACTTC. Translated, it gives CASSLGPPRETQYF.

This chain joins TRBV10-1 and TRBJ2-3; D perhaps matches TRBD2 (5 bases). Germline-derived CDR1 and CDR2 are WNHNN and SYGVQD (reference sequence). This CDR3 comprises 14 residues. Trimming shortened V by 4 bases and J by 1 base, and 9 bases separated the two germline ends. CDR3 sequence (DNA): TGCGCCAGCAGTGGAAGAGGGCGCACAGATACGCAGTATTTT. Amino acids: CASSGRGRTDTQYF.

J is TRBJ2-1 and V is TRBV7-2; 8 bases match TRBD1. The trim removed 6 bases at V and 1 base at J, leaving 2 bases unmatched. Germline V gene sequence: CDR1 SGHTA, CDR2 FQGNSA. The CDR3 has 14 amino acids. For the CDR3, the DNA is TGTGCCAGCAGGGGACAGGCATCCTACAATGAGCAGTTCTTC. Protein sequence: CASRGQASYNEQFF.

This clone was observed once. V is TRBV28 and J is TRBJ1-5; no clear D. Germline assignment: CDR1 MDHEN and CDR2 SYDVKM. There are 13 residues in the CDR3. Trimming left V 8 bases short and J 2 bases short, with 10 bases between. This CDR3 is CASGNGGNQPQHF. DNA of the CDR3: TGTGCCAGCGGGAACGGGGGCAATCAGCCCCAGCATTTT. The variable domain in full, completed from reference TRBV28 and TRBJ1-5, reads DVKVTQSSRYLVKRTGEKVFLECVQDMDHENMFWYRQDPGLGLRLIYFSYDVKMKEKGDIPEGYSVSREKKERFSLILESASTNQTSMYLCASGNGGNQPQHFGDGTRLSIL.

V gene TRBV4-2 combines with J gene TRBJ2-3, with 9 bases aligning to TRBD2. The length of the CDR3 is 14 residues. Germline V gene lookup returns CDR1 LGHNA and CDR2 YNFKEQ. Losses at the gene ends were 1 base for V and 6 bases for J; bases not matched to a gene: 2. For the CDR3, the DNA is TGTGCCAGCAGCCAAGGCGGGGGGGCTGATACGCAGTATTTT. It translates to CASSQGGGADTQYF.

The rearrangement joins TRBV28 to TRBJ2-3; 8 bases are shared with TRBD2. This CDR3 is built from 17 residues. Germline assignment: CDR1 MDHEN and CDR2 SYDVKM. The trim removed 1 base at V and 0 bases at J, leaving 6 bases unmatched. CDR3 sequence: CASSLFSAGGSTDTQYF. The CDR3 region has the DNA TGTGCCAGCAGTTTATTTTCTGCGGGGGGTAGCACAGATACGCAGTATTTT.

The rearrangement uses TRBV18 and TRBJ1-1; TRBD1 aligns across 7 bases. V lost 5 bases and J lost 9; bases outside the gene matches: 9. The CDR3 is made up of 13 amino acids. Germline V gives CDR1 KGHSH, CDR2 LQKENI. This CDR3 reads CASSATRDRKAFF. The CDR3, as DNA: TGTGCCAGCTCAGCTACCCGGGACAGAAAAGCTTTCTTT. Variable domain in full (rest from reference TRBV18 and TRBJ1-1): NAGVMQNPRHLVRRRGQEARLRCSPMKGHSHVYWYRQLPEEGLKFMVYLQKENIIDESGMPKERFSAEFPKEGPSILRIQQVVRGDSAAYFCASSATRDRKAFFGQGTRLTVV.

This chain connects TRBV28 to TRBJ2-7, with 10 bases fitting TRBD1. V lost 6 bases to trimming and J lost 4 bases; unmatched junction nucleotides: 6. Germline V gene lookup returns CDR1 MDHEN and CDR2 SYDVKM. The CDR3 totals 14 residues. CDR3 loop: CASRPGQGPYEQYF. In DNA form, the CDR3 reads TGTGCCAGCAGGCCGGGACAGGGGCCTTACGAGCAGTACTTC.